This T cell receptor beta chain came from a study of blood T cells in healthy people across ages. Study results and limitations: For the donors, CMV status was unknown and possibly confounded expanded clonotype changes. The study could not conclusively compare naive and antigen-experienced cells, given its unsorted PBMCs. With age, beta diversity per million T cells declined roughly linearly, significantly by about 37.

Sample-barcoded 5' priming and a J-beta primer mix drove a second PCR of 7 to 11 cycles. In TCRdb, the 5' RACE reads were re-called with MiXCR into one record per CDR3 protein. Of about 1.1 million distinct CDR3 sequences in the sample, roughly two fifths were seen once. Germline V CDR1 and CDR2: LGHDT, YNNKEL (reference sequence). The germline V and J ends were trimmed by 1 base and 7 bases, with 10 bases remaining between them. The CDR3 is 13 residues long. About this clonotype: The antigen remains unidentified.

This receptor was identified in a man between 18 and 35 years old in good health. This rearrangement joins TRBV3-1 to TRBJ1-1, with D maybe TRBD1 (6 bases). Specimen: blood. This chain's CDR3 is CASSQGRQVEAFF. CDR3 in DNA: TGTGCCAGCAGCCAAGGCAGACAGGTTGAAGCTTTCTTT.